What follows are 19 T cell receptor beta chains derived from one specimen sequenced in a study of blood T cells in healthy people across ages. Primers used in a second PCR of roughly 6 to 11 cycles were a sample-barcoded 5' primer and a J-beta primer mix. From the 5' RACE reads, TCRdb called clonotypes with MiXCR, one entry per CDR3 protein. The sample contains just over 800,000 distinct CDR3 sequences, 60% to 80% of which appear only once. The source material was blood. The receptors were gathered from a man younger than 40 in good health.

The chain couples TRBV11-3 to TRBJ2-2, with D possibly being TRBD2 (6 bases). Germline CDR1 and CDR2: SGHNT and YENEEA. The CDR3 contains 14 residues. V was pared by 5 bases and J by 4 bases, with 11 bases between. The CDR3 region has the DNA TGTGCCAGCAGCCCGGGGGTTATCACCGGGGAGCTGTTTTTT. This translates into CASSPGVITGELFF.

V is TRBV20-1 and J is TRBJ2-3; tentative D call: TRBD2 (7 bases). Germline CDR1 is DFQATT and CDR2 is SNEGSKA (reference sequence). Deletions cut 3 bases from V and 6 bases from J, with 19 bases between. The CDR3 covers 15 residues. This CDR3 is CSASGLSGGGDTQYF. As DNA, the CDR3 is TGCAGTGCTAGCGGACTATCGGGGGGCGGCGATACGCAGTATTTT.

The genes are TRBV29-1 and TRBJ2-5, with 9 bases identical to TRBD2. V dropped 6 bases and J dropped 0; count of bases not matched to a gene: 2. CDR1 SQVTM and CDR2 ANQGSEA come from the germline V gene. The length of the CDR3 is 13 residues. The CDR3 loop is CSVAGGYQETQYF. The DNA of the CDR3 is TGCAGCGTAGCGGGGGGTTACCAAGAGACCCAGTACTTC. The variable domain in full, completed from reference TRBV29-1 and TRBJ2-5, reads SAVISQKPSRDICQRGTSLTIQCQVDSQVTMMFWYRQQPGQSLTLIATANQGSEATYESGFVIDKFPISRPNLTFSTLTVSNMSPEDSSIYLCSVAGGYQETQYFGPGTRLLVL.

The chain is built from TRBV12-3 or TRBV12-4 and TRBJ1-2, with TRBD1 identical over 8 bases. V gave up 6 bases and J gave up 4 bases; unmatched junction bases: 7. The CDR3 extends over 14 amino acids. DNA for the CDR3: TGTGCCAGCAGGTTGGGGCAGGGGGCCTATGGCTACACCTTC. Protein: CASRLGQGAYGYTF.

This clonotype occurred a few times. V usage is TRBV7-2 and J usage is TRBJ1-1; D call uncertain. The CDR3 is 14 amino acids. Germline V CDR1 and CDR2: SGHTA, FQGNSA. Trimming left V 5 bases short and J 8 bases short, with 18 bases between. The CDR3 DNA reads TGTGCCAGCAGCCAGACGTTCGGCGTGAGGGAAGCTTTCTTT. Its protein product is CASSQTFGVREAFF.

This clonotype showed up just a few times. This chain links TRBV20-1 with TRBJ2-7, with D perhaps matching TRBD1 (5 bases). Germline V gene sequence: CDR1 DFQATT, CDR2 SNEGSKA (reference sequence). The CDR3 has 14 residues. Trimming shortened V by 3 bases and J by 2 bases, and 14 bases separated the two germline ends. CDR3 in amino acids: CSASGQNKAYEQYF. CDR3 DNA: TGCAGTGCTAGCGGACAAAACAAGGCCTACGAGCAGTACTTC.

This chain uses TRBV12-3 or TRBV12-4 with TRBJ2-4; D assignment may be TRBD1 or TRBD2 (6 bases each). Trimming removed 1 base at V and 3 bases at J, with 10 bases between. This CDR3 region has 15 residues. The CDR3 here is CASSLVEGVKNIQYF. The CDR3 DNA follows: TGTGCCAGCAGTTTAGTGGAGGGGGTCAAAAACATTCAGTACTTC.

This clonotype was observed a single time. This chain uses TRBV5-1 with TRBJ1-4; D remains ambiguous. Germline V CDR1 and CDR2: SGHRS, YFSETQ. The V gene lost 4 bases and the J gene lost 8 bases, with 18 bases spanning the gap. This CDR3 has 15 amino acids. The CDR3 bases are TGCGCCAGCAGCCCCACCACCCAAAAGTGGGAAAAACTGTTTTTT. The encoded protein is CASSPTTQKWEKLFF.

The genes are TRBV29-1 and TRBJ2-3; 7 bases match TRBD2. J lost 7 bases, V lost 7 bases, and 5 bases had no gene match. Germline-derived CDR1 and CDR2 are SQVTM and ANQGSEA. There are 11 residues in the CDR3. CDR3 in DNA: TGCAGCGCCGTCGGGGGGAATACGCAGTATTTT. As protein: CSAVGGNTQYF.

There are a few counts of this clonotype. This chain links TRBV6-2 or TRBV6-3 with TRBJ2-3; D gene ambiguous. Germline assignment: CDR1 MNHEY and CDR2 SVGEGT. Trimming cost V 5 bases and J 4 bases, with 10 bases left between them. The CDR3 sequence is 13 residues long. The CDR3 sequence is CASSPGPSDTQYF. For the CDR3, the DNA is TGTGCCAGCAGTCCCGGGCCGTCAGATACGCAGTATTTT.

This clonotype was found a few times. The rearrangement uses TRBV25-1 and TRBJ2-1; 9 bases line up with TRBD2. This CDR3 has 16 amino acids. The germline V gene has CDR1 MGHDK and CDR2 SYGVNS. Trimming took 2 bases from V and 4 from J; bases not matched to a gene: 6. In DNA form, the CDR3 reads TGTGCCAGCAGTGAAACCCTAGCGGGGATTTACAATGAGCAGTTCTTC. Translated, it gives CASSETLAGIYNEQFF.

In this sample, this clonotype turned up a few times. The V call is TRBV10-3, the J call TRBJ2-1, with a weak D call TRBD1 (6 bases). Trimming removed 3 bases from V and 3 bases from J, with 9 bases in between. The CDR3 runs 14 residues. Germline values: CDR1 ENHRY, CDR2 SYGVKD. The CDR3: CAISDSDSYNEQFF. DNA of the CDR3: TGTGCCATCAGTGATTCGGACAGCTACAATGAGCAGTTCTTC.

The V call is TRBV9, the J call TRBJ2-6, with no clear D. From germline, CDR1 is SGDLS and CDR2 YYNGEE. The ends were cut back, 2 bases at V and 2 bases at J, with 11 bases in the middle. The CDR3 loop spans 16 amino acids. CDR3 bases: TGTGCCAGCAGCGTCGGACCGGGTACTGGGGCCAACGTCCTGACTTTC. This gives the protein CASSVGPGTGANVLTF.

The CDR3 region is CASSSLDRVVHNEQFF. CDR3 nucleotides: TGTGCCAGCAGCTCCCTGGACAGGGTCGTCCACAATGAGCAGTTCTTC. This rearrangement joins TRBV7-2 to TRBJ2-1; 8 nucleotides agree with TRBD1. Trimming cost V 4 bases and J 5 bases; bases outside gene matches: 10. The CDR3 is 16 amino acids. Germline CDR1 SGHTA, CDR2 FQGNSA.

V usage is TRBV12-3 or TRBV12-4 and J usage is TRBJ1-6; D uncertain. The CDR3 length is 14 residues. Trimming shortened V by 6 bases and J by 9 bases, and 15 bases separated the two germline ends. CDR3 in DNA: TGTGCCAGCAGGATAGGACGGATTACTTCACCCCTCCACTTT. It encodes CASRIGRITSPLHF.

This chain uses TRBV7-2 with TRBJ2-7, with 11 positions matching TRBD2. CDR3 size: 18 residues. In germline, CDR1 is SGHTA, CDR2 FQGNSA. V lost 2 bases and J lost 6; bases outside the gene matches: 15. The CDR3 DNA follows: TGTGCCAGCAGCTTATTCTCCGGGGTAGCGGGGGGGCTATCCGAGCAGTACTTC. Its translation is CASSLFSGVAGGLSEQYF.

V is TRBV6-1 and J is TRBJ1-2, with D maybe TRBD1 (5 bases). The CDR3 has 14 amino acids. Germline CDR1 reads MNHNS; CDR2 reads SASEGT. The V end lost 9 bases, the J end lost 8 bases, and 22 bases lay between the germline ends. CDR3 sequence: CASHDSMIGRGYTF. As DNA, the CDR3 is TGTGCCAGTCATGACAGTATGATCGGGCGGGGCTACACCTTC.

The chain has TRBV9 and TRBJ2-7, with D possibly TRBD1 on 5 matching bases. The J call may be mistaken, given a closer DNA end match to TRBJ2-5. Germline CDR1 reads SGDLS; CDR2 reads YYNGEE. The CDR3 runs to 14 residues. The CDR3 protein is CASSVDQGRETQYF. Written as DNA, the CDR3 is TGTGCCAGCAGCGTAGACCAGGGTCGGGAGACCCAGTACTTC.

This clonotype has just one count. The CDR3 DNA reads TGTGCCAGCAGCTTAGATGGTACCGAACAGTACTTC. Its translation is CASSLDGTEQYF. V and J are TRBV11-3 and TRBJ2-7; D unclear. This CDR3 has 12 amino acids. V dropped 0 bases and J dropped 10 bases, with 10 bases sitting between them. Germline CDR1 and CDR2: SGHNT and YENEEA.